This TCR beta chain was captured by sequencing in a study of cytomegalovirus exposure and HLA in healthy donors. Trimming took off 5 bases at V and 4 bases at J, with 20 bases between the two ends. The V gene's germline CDR1 is MDHEN and CDR2 SYDVKM. The CDR3 totals 16 residues. Researchers ran the PCR with 60 Vbeta and 13 Jbeta primers. In the study's own analysis: Per a later analysis, the number of unique TCR beta chains was around 80 million, of which 9 million to 14 million were shared. Libraries were prepared by immunoSEQ multiplex PCR; TCRdb keeps only in-frame clonotypes and omits some of them. That table is the source of V, J and clone size, and D and trimming were worked out from the DNA. The table shows more than 95,000 clones, with approximately 72% occurring only once.

Sequenced input: PBMCs. The clonotype was recovered from a woman aged 70-85 years in good health and CMV-seropositive. The chain is built from TRBV28 and TRBJ1-1; maybe TRBD1 (5 bases). CDR3 nucleotide sequence: TGTGCCAGCAGTGATCCCTCCGGCGGGGGGGGCACTGAAGCTTTCTTT. This translates into CASSDPSGGGGTEAFF.